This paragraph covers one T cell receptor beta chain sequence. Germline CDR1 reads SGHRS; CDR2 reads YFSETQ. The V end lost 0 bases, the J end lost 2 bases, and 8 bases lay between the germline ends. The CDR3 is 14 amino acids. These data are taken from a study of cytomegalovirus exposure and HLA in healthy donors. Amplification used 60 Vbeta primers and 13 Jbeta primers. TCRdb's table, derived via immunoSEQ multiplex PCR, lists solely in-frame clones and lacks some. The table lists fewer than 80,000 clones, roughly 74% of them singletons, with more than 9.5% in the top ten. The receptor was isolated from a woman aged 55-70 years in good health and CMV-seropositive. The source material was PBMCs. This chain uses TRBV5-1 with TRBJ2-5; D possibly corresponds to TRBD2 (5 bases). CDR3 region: CASSLEDSQETQYF. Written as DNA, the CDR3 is TGCGCCAGCAGCTTGGAGGACTCTCAAGAGACCCAGTACTTC.